Each of the 6 T cell receptor beta chains below was sequenced from the same sample in a study of T cell responses to AZD1222 COVID-19 vaccine. TCRdb's table, derived via immunoSEQ multiplex PCR, lists solely in-frame clones and lacks some. This table has about 93,000 clones, about 86% appearing once. The material sequenced was peripheral blood, taken on day 0 of AZD1222 vaccination. The receptors were sampled from an adult in good health.

The chain employs TRBV7-9 and TRBJ2-2; D gene ambiguous. CDR1 and CDR2 (germline): SEHNR, FQNEAQ (reference sequence). Trimming removed 5 bases from V and 6 bases from J, with 10 bases in between. The CDR3 sequence is 13 residues long. CDR3 protein: CASSPGGPGELFF. The CDR3 bases are TGTGCCAGCAGCCCCGGCGGTCCCGGGGAGCTGTTTTTT.

This chain uses TRBV2 with TRBJ2-3; perhaps TRBD1 as D (6 bases). The CDR3 runs to 14 residues. The germline V and J ends were trimmed by 8 bases and 0 bases, with 12 bases remaining between them. Germline loops: CDR1 SNHLY, CDR2 FYNNEI. In nucleotides, the CDR3 is TGTGCCAGCTCCCGGGACACCAGCACAGATACGCAGTATTTT. Amino acid sequence: CASSRDTSTDTQYF.

The chain employs TRBV12-5 and TRBJ1-1; the match to TRBD1 covers 7 bases. The V gene end was trimmed by 2 bases and the J gene end by 10 bases; junction bases not matched to a gene: 1. The germline V gene has CDR1 LGHNT and CDR2 FRNRAP. This CDR3 has 11 amino acids. The CDR3, as DNA: TGTGCTAGTGGTTTGCACAGGGGAGCTTTCTTT. It translates to CASGLHRGAFF.

CDR3 residues: CASSLAVRADGYTF. The CDR3 DNA reads TGTGCCAGCAGCTTAGCTGTAAGGGCTGATGGCTACACCTTC. The J gene is TRBJ1-2, the V gene TRBV7-9; no definite D call. The CDR3 runs 14 residues. Germline V gives CDR1 SEHNR, CDR2 FQNEAQ (reference sequence). Trimming cost V 0 bases and J 6 bases, with 11 bases left between them.

The rearrangement joins TRBV4-1 to TRBJ2-5; D is ambiguous. The CDR3 totals 15 residues. Trimming left V 5 bases short and J 1 base short, with 14 bases between. In germline, CDR1 is MGHRA, CDR2 YSYEKL. The CDR3 protein is CASSYTMMRQETQYF. CDR3 sequence (DNA): TGCGCCAGCAGCTATACAATGATGCGCCAAGAGACCCAGTACTTC.

This sequence joins TRBV19 and TRBJ1-3; D remains ambiguous. The CDR3 runs 14 residues. V was cut by 5 bases and J by 4 bases, with 12 bases left in between. CDR1 and CDR2 (germline): LNHDA, SQIVND (reference sequence). The DNA for the CDR3 is TGTGCCAGTAGTTCCAGGACCTACGGAAACACCATATATTTT. Its protein is CASSSRTYGNTIYF.